These T cell receptor beta chains were read from a single sample in a study of blood T cells in healthy people across ages. Each CDR3 protein gets one entry after TCRdb re-called the 5' RACE reads with MiXCR. Of around 940,000 distinct CDR3 sequences in the sample, roughly 51% are singletons; the top ten hold 20% to 25%. Material: blood. Every receptor here comes from a woman in her fifties or sixties in good health. Each CDR3 is given with its conserved first and last residue. The D gene is left open where the match is weak. A clone size is listed for some rows: how often the clone was seen (once, few, many), or a class if it is expanded.

d_call,j_call,clone_size,v_call,cdr3_nt,cdr3_aa
-,TRBJ2-5,few,TRBV12-3/TRBV12-4,TGTGCCAGCAGGGCGACAGGAGAAGAGACCCAGTACTTC,CASRATGEETQYF
TRBD2,TRBJ2-7,few,TRBV5-1,TGCGCCAGCAGCTGGACTAGCGGGAGATTCTACGAGCAGTACTTC,CASSWTSGRFYEQYF
TRBD1,TRBJ2-5,-,TRBV10-3,TGTGCCATCAAGGGGGGGACAGGGGGCGAGACCCAGTACTTC,CAIKGGTGGETQYF
TRBD1,TRBJ2-6,-,TRBV13,TGTGCCAGCAGCTTAAGTCGGGACAGGGTTGGGGCCAACGTCCTGACTTTC,CASSLSRDRVGANVLTF
-,TRBJ2-7,few,TRBV27,TGTGCCAGCAGTTTCCGGCACAGGACCTACGAGCAGTACTTC,CASSFRHRTYEQYF
-,TRBJ1-2,few,TRBV18,TGTGCCAGCTCACCAGCTACAGGAGCCCCGGGAGGCTACACCTTC,CASSPATGAPGGYTF
-,TRBJ2-7,-,TRBV14,TGTGCCAGCAGCCAAGATGGGCTAGGAAGCTCCTACGAGCAGTACTTC,CASSQDGLGSSYEQYF
-,TRBJ2-3,-,TRBV7-9,TGTGCCAGCAGCGTAAGGGGGCGGGAGTCCGCAGATACGCAGTATTTT,CASSVRGRESADTQYF
-,TRBJ2-7,-,TRBV5-1,TGCGCCAGCATCCCCACAGAGAACTCCTACGAGCAGTACTTC,CASIPTENSYEQYF
-,TRBJ2-1,-,TRBV7-3,TGCGCCAGCAGCTTACGAAGGGGCCGCTCCTACAATGAGCAGTTCTTC,CASSLRRGRSYNEQFF
-,TRBJ2-1,-,TRBV9,TGTGCCAGCAGCGTAGGGGATTACAATGAGCAGTTCTTC,CASSVGDYNEQFF
-,TRBJ1-1,many,TRBV28,TGTGCCAGCAGTTTGGGGGGCGCACAAACTGAAGCTTTCTTT,CASSLGGAQTEAFF
-,TRBJ2-5,-,TRBV9,TGTGCCAGCAGCCCCTCGGGGACCTATGGAGAGACCCAGTACTTC,CASSPSGTYGETQYF
-,TRBJ2-7,few,TRBV6-5,TGTGCCAGCAGTTACCACATAGACACCTCCTACGAGCAGTACTTC,CASSYHIDTSYEQYF
-,TRBJ2-5,-,TRBV28,TGTGCCAGCAGTTTGGACAGCCGCCGGACCCAGTACTTC,CASSLDSRRTQYF
-,TRBJ2-5,few,TRBV7-9,TGTGCCAGCACCGGGGTAGCTAAAGAGACCCAGTACTTC,CASTGVAKETQYF
-,TRBJ1-2,-,TRBV9,TGTGCCAGCAGAGCCGTTTGGGGGGGCTACACCTTC,CASRAVWGGYTF
-,TRBJ2-7,-,TRBV20-1,TGCAGTGCTAGAGTTCTCGGCGACGACGAGCAGTACTTC,CSARVLGDDEQYF
-,TRBJ2-5,-,TRBV6-5,TGTGCCAGCAGCCCGACCGGGACACGGCGGCACAATGAGCAGTACTTC,CASSPTGTRRHNEQYF
TRBD2,TRBJ2-1,-,TRBV29-1,TGCAGCGTTGACACACTTGGGACTAGAGGCAATAAGCAGTTCTTC,CSVDTLGTRGNKQFF
-,TRBJ1-2,-,TRBV4-1,TGCGCCAGCAGCCAAGTACCCGTTTTGGATGGCTACACCTTC,CASSQVPVLDGYTF
-,TRBJ1-2,-,TRBV29-1,TGCAGCGTGTACCGGGACCGTCGATATGGCTACACCTTC,CSVYRDRRYGYTF
TRBD1,TRBJ2-5,-,TRBV29-1,TGCAGCTTTACCGGGACAGGGGTCGAGACCCAGTACTTC,CSFTGTGVETQYF
-,TRBJ2-7,few,TRBV12-3/TRBV12-4,TGTGCCAGCAGGGTCAGGGGCCTGTACGAGCAGTACTTC,CASRVRGLYEQYF